One sample yielded the 14 T cell receptor beta chains listed below, sequenced in a study of blood T cells in healthy people across ages. Together with a sample-barcoded 5' primer, a J-beta primer mix was included in a second PCR lasting roughly 6 to 12 cycles. Each CDR3 protein gets one entry after TCRdb re-called the 5' RACE reads with MiXCR. This table has around 1,600,000 distinct CDR3 sequences, 40% to 45% appearing once. Sample: blood. These receptors originate from a woman aged 18-30 years in good health.

This clonotype was counted a few times. This chain joins TRBV27 and TRBJ2-1, with D possibly TRBD2 on 6 matching bases. This CDR3 has 11 residues. CDR1 is MNHEY and CDR2 is SMNVEV in the germline V gene (reference sequence). V dropped 5 bases and J dropped 13 bases, with 12 bases sitting between them. DNA for the CDR3: TGTGCCAGCAGTCAAGCGGGCAGACAGTTCTTC. Translation gives CASSQAGRQFF.

This clonotype was picked up a small number of times. The chain is built from TRBV7-9 and TRBJ2-7, with 8 nucleotides matching TRBD1. V dropped 5 bases and J dropped 1; count of bases not matched to a gene: 7. CDR3 length: 15 residues. Germline values: CDR1 SEHNR, CDR2 FQNEAQ (reference sequence). CDR3 DNA: TGTGCCAGCAGCCCCCCGACAGGGGAATCCTACGAGCAGTACTTC. It yields the protein CASSPPTGESYEQYF.

The CDR3 DNA is TGTGCCATCAGCTTCCCTCCATCCTATAGCACAGATACGCAGTATTTT. Translated: CAISFPPSYSTDTQYF. J is TRBJ2-3 and V is TRBV10-3; D not certain. The CDR3 covers 16 residues. The germline CDR1 and CDR2 sequences are ENHRY and SYGVKD. Trimming removed 6 bases from V and 0 bases from J, with 16 bases in between.

This chain connects TRBV5-5 to TRBJ1-5; maybe TRBD1 (6 bases). The CDR3 runs 15 residues. V was clipped by 3 bases and J by 7 bases, with 17 bases between them. Germline V gene data show CDR1 as SGHKS and CDR2 as YYEKEE (reference sequence). The CDR3 here is CASSSHPGHFQPQHF. The DNA of the CDR3 is TGTGCCAGCAGCTCGCATCCGGGACATTTCCAGCCCCAGCATTTT. The full variable domain, in which reference TRBV5-5 and TRBJ1-5 provide the parts outside the CDR3, is DAGVTQSPTHLIKTRGQQVTLRCSPISGHKSVSWYQQVLGQGPQFIFQYYEKEERGRGNFPDRFSARQFPNYSSELNVNALLLGDSALYLCASSSHPGHFQPQHFGDGTRLSIL.

This clonotype was picked up a small number of times. This chain connects TRBV5-1 to TRBJ2-5; 7 bases match TRBD1. With V trimmed by 7 bases and J by 5 bases, 8 bases remained unmatched. The length of the CDR3 is 13 residues. CDR1 is SGHRS and CDR2 is YFSETQ in the germline V gene. CDR3 nucleotides: TGCGCCAGCGGTGGTAACAGGGGTGAGACCCAGTACTTC. Amino acids: CASGGNRGETQYF.

For this clonotype: Compared with germline, one end of the junction differs, possibly owing to a read error. CDR3 sequence (DNA): TGCAGTGCTTTGCTAGCGGTTAGCTCCTGCGAGCAGTACTTC. Encoded protein: CSALLAVSSCEQYF. The chain has TRBV20-1 and TRBJ2-7; the match to TRBD2 covers 7 bases. The CDR3 runs to 14 residues. Germline V gene data show CDR1 as DFQATT and CDR2 as SNEGSKA (reference sequence).

The chain combines TRBV6-2 or TRBV6-3 with TRBJ2-3; D is perhaps TRBD1 (6 bases). The CDR3 runs 11 residues. Germline lookup yields CDR1 MNHEY and CDR2 SVGEGT. The V end was cut by 6 bases, the J end by 10 bases, with 11 bases between. CDR3: CASRQGTPQYF. The CDR3 bases are TGTGCCAGCAGACAGGGAACGCCGCAGTATTTT.

This chain links TRBV20-1 with TRBJ2-1; D unresolved. With 3 bases removed from V and 9 bases from J, the gap between germline ends came to 15 bases. Germline values: CDR1 DFQATT, CDR2 SNEGSKA (reference sequence). This CDR3 region has 13 residues. The CDR3 DNA reads as TGCAGTGCTAGCATGGATGGGAACCCTGAGCAGTTCTTC. Translating gives CSASMDGNPEQFF.

A few counts support this clonotype. The genes are TRBV19 and TRBJ2-1, with TRBD1 as a possible D gene (6 bases). Germline CDR1 and CDR2: LNHDA and SQIVND (reference sequence). Trimming took 6 bases from V and 5 from J, leaving 17 bases between them. The CDR3 consists of 15 residues. DNA of the CDR3: TGTGCCAGTAGGCCAGGGGTCACTACGAACAATGAGCAGTTCTTC. Residues: CASRPGVTTNNEQFF.

The J gene is TRBJ1-6, the V gene TRBV5-5, with D tentatively TRBD1 (5 bases). The CDR3 is made up of 16 amino acids. V lost 4 bases, J lost 7 bases, and 18 bases lay in between. The germline V gene encodes CDR1 SGHKS and CDR2 YYEKEE (reference sequence). In DNA form, the CDR3 reads TGTGCCAGCAGCCTAACGCCCCAGGGAGGAAATTCACCCCTCCACTTT. This translates into CASSLTPQGGNSPLHF. Drawing the rest from reference TRBV5-5 and TRBJ1-6, the complete variable domain is DAGVTQSPTHLIKTRGQQVTLRCSPISGHKSVSWYQQVLGQGPQFIFQYYEKEERGRGNFPDRFSARQFPNYSSELNVNALLLGDSALYLCASSLTPQGGNSPLHFGNGTRLTVT.

This clonotype was counted a single time. The chain combines TRBV29-1 with TRBJ2-7; 8 positions agree with TRBD1. The length of the CDR3 is 13 residues. Per germline, CDR1 SQVTM and CDR2 ANQGSEA. V dropped 8 bases and J dropped 7; count of bases not matched to a gene: 13. The CDR3 sequence: CSSGQGFYNEQYF. The CDR3 DNA reads as TGCAGCTCAGGACAGGGTTTTTACAATGAGCAGTACTTC.

On this clonotype itself: A clone one base away is much larger, so this may be a read error. This rearrangement joins TRBV29-1 to TRBJ2-5; possible D gene TRBD2, 5 bases. The J call could be wrong; TRBJ2-1 is a better fit for the DNA end. The CDR3 is 13 amino acids. Per the germline V gene, CDR1 is SQVTM and CDR2 is ANQGSEA. CDR3 sequence reads: CSVSRTTKETQFF. For the CDR3, the DNA is TGCAGCGTTTCCAGGACGACTAAAGAGACCCAGTTCTTC.

This clonotype appeared a few times. The V and J genes are TRBV30 and TRBJ2-1, with 7 bases aligning to TRBD2. The CDR3 loop spans 11 amino acids. Germline loops: CDR1 GTSNPN, CDR2 SVGIG (reference sequence). J gave up 8 bases and V 2 bases, and 0 bases lay outside the gene matches. CDR3 sequence: CAWSRGDEQFF. CDR3 coding DNA: TGTGCCTGGAGTCGGGGGGATGAGCAGTTCTTC.

This clonotype was detected only a few times. This chain connects TRBV20-1 to TRBJ1-1, with 7 bases fitting TRBD1. The CDR3 covers 13 residues. Germline values: CDR1 DFQATT, CDR2 SNEGSKA (reference sequence). Trimming cost V 3 bases and J 4 bases; bases outside gene matches: 5. The CDR3 DNA reads as TGCAGTGCTAGTCCCCCAGGGGGCACTGAAGCTTTCTTT. Its translation: CSASPPGGTEAFF.